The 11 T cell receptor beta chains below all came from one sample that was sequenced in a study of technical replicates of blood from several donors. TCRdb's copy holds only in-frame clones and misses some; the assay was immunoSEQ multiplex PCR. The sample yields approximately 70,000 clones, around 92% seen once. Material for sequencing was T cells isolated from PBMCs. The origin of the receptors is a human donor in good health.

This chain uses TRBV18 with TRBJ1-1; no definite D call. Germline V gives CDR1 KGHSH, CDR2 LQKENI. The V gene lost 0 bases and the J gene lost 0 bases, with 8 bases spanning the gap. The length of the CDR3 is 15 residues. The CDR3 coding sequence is TGTGCCAGCTCACCACCCTCCAGGCTGAACACTGAAGCTTTCTTT. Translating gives CASSPPSRLNTEAFF.

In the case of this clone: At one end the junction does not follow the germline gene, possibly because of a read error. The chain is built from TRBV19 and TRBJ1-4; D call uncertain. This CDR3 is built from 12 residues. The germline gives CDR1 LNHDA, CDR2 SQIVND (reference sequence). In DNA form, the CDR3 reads TGTGCCAGTCCCCAAACTAAGGAAAAACTGTTTTTT. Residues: CASPQTKEKLFF.

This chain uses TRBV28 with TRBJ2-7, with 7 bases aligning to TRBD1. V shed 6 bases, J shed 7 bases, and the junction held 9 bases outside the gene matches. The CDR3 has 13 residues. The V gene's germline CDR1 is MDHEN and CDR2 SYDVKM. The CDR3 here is CASSIGGPREQYF. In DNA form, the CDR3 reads TGTGCCAGCAGCATAGGGGGCCCCAGAGAGCAGTACTTC. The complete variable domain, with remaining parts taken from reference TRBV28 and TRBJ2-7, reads DVKVTQSSRYLVKRTGEKVFLECVQDMDHENMFWYRQDPGLGLRLIYFSYDVKMKEKGDIPEGYSVSREKKERFSLILESASTNQTSMYLCASSIGGPREQYFGPGTRLTVT.

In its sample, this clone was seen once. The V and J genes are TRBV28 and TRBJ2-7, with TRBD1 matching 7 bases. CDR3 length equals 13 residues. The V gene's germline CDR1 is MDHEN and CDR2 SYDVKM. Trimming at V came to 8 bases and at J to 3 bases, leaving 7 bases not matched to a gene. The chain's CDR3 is CASGDSLGYEQYF. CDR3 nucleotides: TGTGCCAGCGGGGACAGCTTGGGCTACGAGCAGTACTTC.

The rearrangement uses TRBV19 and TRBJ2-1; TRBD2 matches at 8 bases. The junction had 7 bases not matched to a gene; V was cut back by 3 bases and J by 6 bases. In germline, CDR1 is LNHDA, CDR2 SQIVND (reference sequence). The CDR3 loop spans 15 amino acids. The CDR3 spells CASSITGGLSNEQFF. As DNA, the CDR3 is TGTGCCAGTAGTATCACGGGAGGGCTCTCCAATGAGCAGTTCTTC.

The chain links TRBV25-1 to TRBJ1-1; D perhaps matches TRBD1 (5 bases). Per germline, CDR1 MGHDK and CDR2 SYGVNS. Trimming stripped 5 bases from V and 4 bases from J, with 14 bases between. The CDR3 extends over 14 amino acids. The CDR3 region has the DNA TGTGCCAGCAGTCTGCTGGGGGGAGGCACTGAAGCTTTCTTT. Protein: CASSLLGGGTEAFF.

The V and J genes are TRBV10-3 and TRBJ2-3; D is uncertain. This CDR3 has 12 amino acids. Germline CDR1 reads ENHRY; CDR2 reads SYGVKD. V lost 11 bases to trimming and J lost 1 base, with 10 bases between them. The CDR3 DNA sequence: TGTGCCTCGGCGGTGGGCACAGATACGCAGTATTTT. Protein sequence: CASAVGTDTQYF.

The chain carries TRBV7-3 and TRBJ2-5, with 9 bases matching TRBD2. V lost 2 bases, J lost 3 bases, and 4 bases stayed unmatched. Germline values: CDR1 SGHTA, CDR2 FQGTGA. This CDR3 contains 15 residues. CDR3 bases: TGTGCCAGCAGCTTAGCGGGAGGGCTAGAAGAGACCCAGTACTTC. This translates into CASSLAGGLEETQYF.

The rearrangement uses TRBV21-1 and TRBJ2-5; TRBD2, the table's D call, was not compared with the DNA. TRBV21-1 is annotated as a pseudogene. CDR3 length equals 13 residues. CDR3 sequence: CASRAGEGETQYF. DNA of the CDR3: TGTGCCAGTCGAGCGGGAGAAGGGGAGACCCAGTACTTC.

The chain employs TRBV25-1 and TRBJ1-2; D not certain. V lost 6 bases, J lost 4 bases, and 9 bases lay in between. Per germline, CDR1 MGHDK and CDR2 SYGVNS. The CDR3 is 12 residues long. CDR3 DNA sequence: TGTGCCAGCAGCTATACGGGCTATGGCTACACCTTC. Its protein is CASSYTGYGYTF.

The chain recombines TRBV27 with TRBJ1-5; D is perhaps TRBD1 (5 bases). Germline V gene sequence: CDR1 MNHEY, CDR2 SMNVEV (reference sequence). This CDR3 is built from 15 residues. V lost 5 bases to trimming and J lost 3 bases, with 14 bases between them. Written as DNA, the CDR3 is TGTGCCAGCAGTCTCAAGGGGTCCTCCAATCAGCCCCAGCATTTT. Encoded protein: CASSLKGSSNQPQHF.